The 24 T cell receptor beta chains presented below share a single source sample, sequenced in a study of blood T cell repertoires in COVID-19. TCRdb's table, derived via immunoSEQ multiplex PCR, lists solely in-frame clones and lacks some. The data show 110,000 to 150,000 clones, more than 75% seen once. Specimen: PBMCs or T cells enriched from blood (not recorded which). Receptors originate from a woman aged 45 to 65 who had recovered from COVID-19.

This rearrangement joins TRBV16 to TRBJ1-4, with a tentative D call TRBD1 (5 bases). V gave up 4 bases and J gave up 3 bases, with 12 bases separating them. CDR1 and CDR2 from the germline V gene are KGHSY and FQNENV. This CDR3 spans 15 amino acids. Here the CDR3 DNA reads TGTGCCAGCAGCCCATCGGGGGGATCTAATGAAAAACTGTTTTTT. Translation gives CASSPSGGSNEKLFF.

This clone was picked up one time. V gene TRBV18 combines with J gene TRBJ1-1; D remains unclear. The V gene lost 2 bases and the J gene lost 1 base, with 11 bases spanning the gap. The germline CDR1 and CDR2 sequences are KGHSH and LQKENI. CDR3 length: 15 amino acids. This CDR3 is CASSPSVVPNTEAFF. The DNA of the CDR3 is TGTGCCAGCTCACCATCCGTAGTACCGAACACTGAAGCTTTCTTT.

The V and J genes are TRBV28 and TRBJ1-2; a possible D gene is TRBD1 (5 bases). Germline CDR1 reads MDHEN; CDR2 reads SYDVKM. The V end lost 8 bases, the J end lost 2 bases, and 12 bases lay between the germline ends. The CDR3 consists of 13 residues. CDR3 bases: TGTGCCAGCCGCCGGGGGTCGAACTATGGCTACACCTTC. Translating it yields CASRRGSNYGYTF.

The chain joins TRBV15 to TRBJ1-1; 7 nucleotides match TRBD1. Germline CDR1 LNHNV, CDR2 YYDKDF (reference sequence). The CDR3 totals 17 residues. J gave up 0 bases and V 1 base, and 8 bases lay outside the gene matches. The CDR3 spells CATSRGQTGRMNTEAFF. CDR3 bases: TGTGCCACCAGCAGAGGGCAGACAGGGAGAATGAACACTGAAGCTTTCTTT.

The chain uses TRBV28 and TRBJ2-7; D gene ambiguous. Germline V CDR1 and CDR2: MDHEN, SYDVKM. The V end lost 3 bases, the J end lost 6 bases, and 6 bases lay between the germline ends. CDR3 size: 11 residues. CDR3 loop: CASSLGLEQYF. The CDR3 region has the DNA TGTGCCAGCAGTTTGGGCCTCGAGCAGTACTTC.

This sequence joins TRBV2 and TRBJ1-1; 7 bases fit TRBD1. The CDR3 loop spans 13 amino acids. In germline, CDR1 is SNHLY, CDR2 FYNNEI. J was trimmed by 7 bases and V by 5 bases; bases with no gene match: 7. The CDR3 DNA reads as TGTGCCAGCAGTTCCGGACAGGTTAGTGAAGCTTTCTTT. Protein product: CASSSGQVSEAFF. The whole variable domain, remainder taken from reference TRBV2 and TRBJ1-1, is EPEVTQTPSHQVTQMGQEVILRCVPISNHLYFYWYRQILGQKVEFLVSFYNNEISEKSEIFDDQFSVERPDGSNFTLKIRSTKLEDSAMYFCASSSGQVSEAFFGQGTRLTVV.

V gene TRBV27 combines with J gene TRBJ2-7, with a tentative D call TRBD2 (5 bases). Trimming removed 2 bases from V and 5 bases from J, with 10 bases in between. Looked up from germline, CDR1 is MNHEY and CDR2 is SMNVEV (reference sequence). The CDR3 is 13 residues long. The CDR3 DNA is TGTGCCAGCAGTTTAGTTTGGAGGCACGAGCAGTACTTC. Encoded protein: CASSLVWRHEQYF.

The chain uses TRBV14 and TRBJ2-7; D is unresolved. The CDR3 contains 13 residues. Between the trimmed V and J ends, which lost 0 bases and 3 bases, there was a span of 6 bases. Germline V gene lookup returns CDR1 SGHDN and CDR2 FVKESK. The CDR3 loop reads CASSQDVGYEQYV. In DNA form, the CDR3 reads TGTGCCAGCAGCCAAGATGTCGGCTACGAGCAGTACGTC.

The V and J genes are TRBV18 and TRBJ1-5; 9 nucleotides match TRBD1. The germline V gene has CDR1 KGHSH and CDR2 LQKENI. CDR3 length: 17 residues. V shed 4 bases, J shed 1 base, and the junction held 8 bases outside the gene matches. The CDR3 DNA reads as TGTGCCAGCTCACGAAGGGACAGGGTGGAGAGCAATCAGCCCCAGCATTTT. It specifies CASSRRDRVESNQPQHF.

The gene calls are TRBV16 and TRBJ2-7; 8 bases are shared with TRBD1. The CDR3 length is 13 residues. Per germline, CDR1 KGHSY and CDR2 FQNENV. Germline trimming cut 5 bases from V and 7 bases from J; bases unmatched to any gene: 7. CDR3 residues: CASSGQGAREQYF. The CDR3 DNA reads as TGTGCCAGCAGCGGGCAGGGGGCGCGGGAGCAGTACTTC.

Of note for this clone: The sample carries other DNA sequences with the same CDR3. The J gene is TRBJ1-2, the V gene TRBV6-2 or TRBV6-3; D is possibly TRBD1 (5 bases). This CDR3 is 12 amino acids long. Trimming removed 4 bases at V and 4 bases at J, with 7 bases between. The germline V gene has CDR1 MNHEY and CDR2 SVGEGT. Here the CDR3 reads CASSSQGYGYTF. CDR3 bases: TGTGCCAGCAGTTCTCAGGGCTATGGCTACACCTTC.

J is TRBJ1-5 and V is TRBV10-3; unclear D gene. Germline V gene data show CDR1 as ENHRY and CDR2 as SYGVKD. The CDR3 contains 12 residues. CDR3 nucleotides: TGTGCGTCCGGGGATAGCAATCAGCCCCAGCATTTT. This gives the protein CASGDSNQPQHF.

V is TRBV27 and J is TRBJ2-2, with 7 bases matching TRBD1. Per the germline V gene, CDR1 is MNHEY and CDR2 is SMNVEV (reference sequence). V lost 3 bases, J lost 6 bases, and 7 bases stayed unmatched. This CDR3 has 15 amino acids. The CDR3 nucleotides read TGTGCCAGCAGTTTGAGACAGGGTTTGGCCGGGGAGCTGTTTTTT. This gives the protein CASSLRQGLAGELFF.

The chain links TRBV7-2 to TRBJ2-1, with D possibly being TRBD1 (6 bases). The CDR3 covers 15 residues. The germline V gene has CDR1 SGHTA and CDR2 FQGNSA. V dropped 2 bases and J dropped 2 bases, with 10 bases sitting between them. CDR3 protein: CASSLWGPPYNEQFF. CDR3 sequence (DNA): TGTGCCAGCAGCTTATGGGGGCCCCCCTACAATGAGCAGTTCTTC.

A few counts support this clone. The chain carries TRBV5-1 and TRBJ2-1; the match to TRBD2 covers 9 bases. V lost 2 bases to trimming and J lost 9 bases; unmatched junction nucleotides: 9. The CDR3 runs to 15 residues. The germline gives CDR1 SGHRS, CDR2 YFSETQ. CDR3 region: CASSLRTSAMGEQFF. CDR3 DNA sequence: TGCGCCAGCAGCTTACGGACTAGCGCCATGGGTGAGCAGTTCTTC.

The chain is built from TRBV7-9 and TRBJ1-1; D remains unclear. Germline CDR1 and CDR2: SEHNR and FQNEAQ (reference sequence). V was shortened by 8 bases and J by 4 bases, with 20 bases between the two germline ends. The CDR3 runs 15 residues. CDR3 sequence (DNA): TGTGCCAGCCGTTCACCCCATAGCGGGCCCACTGAAGCTTTCTTT. Amino acids: CASRSPHSGPTEAFF.

The rearrangement links TRBV5-1 to TRBJ1-6; the match to TRBD1 covers 10 bases. This CDR3 contains 14 residues. In germline, CDR1 is SGHRS, CDR2 YFSETQ. With V trimmed by 3 bases and J by 8 bases, 2 bases remained unmatched. CDR3 coding DNA: TGCGCCAGCAGCTCCGGGACAGGGGATTCACCCCTCCACTTT. This gives the protein CASSSGTGDSPLHF.

The chain uses TRBV6-5 and TRBJ1-6; D not certain. Germline V gene data show CDR1 as MNHEY and CDR2 as SVGAGI. The V and J ends lost 3 bases and 0 bases respectively, with 9 bases between them. CDR3 length equals 16 residues. The CDR3 region is CASSYGGSSYNSPLHF. In nucleotides, the CDR3 is TGTGCCAGCAGTTATGGAGGGAGCTCCTATAATTCACCCCTCCACTTT.

The rearrangement uses TRBV28 and TRBJ1-6; 7 bases match TRBD1. The germline gives CDR1 MDHEN, CDR2 SYDVKM. CDR3 length: 15 residues. V shed 7 bases, J shed 9 bases, and the junction held 12 bases outside the gene matches. The chain's CDR3 is CASTFGTGDASPLHF. The CDR3 DNA sequence: TGTGCCAGCACCTTCGGTACAGGGGATGCTTCACCCCTCCACTTT.

This clone was picked up many times. The rearrangement links TRBV5-4 to TRBJ2-2; 9 bases are shared with TRBD2. The V and J ends lost 1 base and 7 bases, in that order; junction bases with no gene match: 8. Germline V CDR1 and CDR2: SGHNT, YYREEE (reference sequence). The CDR3 is made up of 16 amino acids. CDR3 sequence: CASSLSSGAPLGELFF. Here the CDR3 DNA reads TGTGCCAGCAGCTTGTCTAGCGGGGCCCCACTCGGGGAGCTGTTTTTT.

The chain recombines TRBV30 with TRBJ1-2, with 8 bases lining up with TRBD1. The germline V gene has CDR1 GTSNPN and CDR2 SVGIG (reference sequence). This CDR3 region has 15 residues. With 0 bases clipped from V and 7 bases from J, the junction kept 10 bases outside the gene matches. The CDR3 DNA reads as TGTGCCTGGAGTGTCGCCCCAACAGGGGGAGGTGGCTACACCTTC. Translating it yields CAWSVAPTGGGGYTF.

The gene calls are TRBV6-1 and TRBJ2-2, with D maybe TRBD1 (6 bases). The V and J ends lost 1 base and 4 bases respectively, with 25 bases between them. The CDR3 has 20 amino acids. In germline, CDR1 is MNHNS, CDR2 SASEGT. CDR3 in DNA: TGTGCCAGCAGTGAAGAGGGCGCAGGGGTCATTACTCTATCCACCGGGGAGCTGTTTTTT. Translating gives CASSEEGAGVITLSTGELFF.

The rearrangement links TRBV19 to TRBJ2-7; D call uncertain. Germline V lookup: CDR1 LNHDA, CDR2 SQIVND (reference sequence). This CDR3 is built from 13 residues. V lost 5 bases to trimming and J lost 1 base, with 9 bases between them. Here the CDR3 reads CASSPTRSYEQYF. CDR3 in DNA: TGTGCCAGTAGTCCCACGCGGTCCTACGAGCAGTACTTC.

The sample holds a few counts of this clone. The gene calls are TRBV5-8 and TRBJ1-2; 7 bases map to TRBD1. Germline CDR1 is SGHTS and CDR2 is YDEGEE. The ends lost 4 bases at V and 0 bases at J; junction bases unmatched: 9. The CDR3 has 16 residues. The CDR3: CASSLTGTDTNYGYTF. The CDR3 DNA follows: TGTGCCAGCAGCCTAACCGGGACAGATACTAACTATGGCTACACCTTC.